This TCR beta chain was captured by sequencing in a study of blood T cell repertoires in COVID-19. Sequencing used immunoSEQ multiplex PCR; TCRdb keeps in-frame clones, though not all of them. In the table there are hundreds of thousands of clones, around 89% of which are singletons. This CDR3 is 16 amino acids long. Germline loops: CDR1 SGHRS, CDR2 YFSETQ. With 4 bases removed from V and 0 bases from J, the gap between germline ends came to 13 bases. This TCR derives from a woman aged 55 to 70 in a cohort exposed to, infected with or recovered from COVID-19 (not recorded which). Source material: PBMCs or T cells enriched from blood (not recorded which). This sequence joins TRBV5-1 and TRBJ2-2, with D possibly matching TRBD1 (5 bases). CDR3 sequence (DNA): TGCGCCAGCAGCCGAATCACAGGCGCGAACACCGGGGAGCTGTTTTTT. It codes for CASSRITGANTGELFF. Supplemented by reference TRBV5-1 and TRBJ2-2, the full variable domain reads KAGVTQTPRYLIKTRGQQVTLSCSPISGHRSVSWYQQTPGQGLQFLFEYFSETQRNKGNFPGRFSGRQFSNSRSEMNVSTLELGDSALYLCASSRITGANTGELFFGEGSRLTVL.